These 13 T cell receptor beta chains share one sample of origin, sequenced in a study of molecular identifiers for immune sequencing clone quantification. TCRdb re-called the PCR reads with MiXCR, one entry per CDR3 protein. The data show about 640,000 distinct CDR3 sequences, just under 20% seen once. Sequenced sample: naive CD8+ T cells from blood, with Jurkat cell RNA spiked in. Subset specified: FACS-sorted CD8+CD4-CCR7+CD45RA+ naive T cells. The source is a human donor in good health. Some libraries in this study had Jurkat cell RNA spiked in.

A note on this clonotype: A much larger clone differs by one base, so this may be a read error. The chain is built from TRBV5-1 and TRBJ2-1; D might be TRBD2 (5 bases). The CDR3 loop spans 14 amino acids. Germline V lookup: CDR1 SGHRS, CDR2 YFSETQ. This chain's CDR3 is CASSFGGSYDEQFF. Written as DNA, the CDR3 is TGCGCCAGCAGCTTTGGCGGGTCCTACGATGAGCAGTTCTTC.

The chain joins TRBV15 to TRBJ2-7; 7 bases line up with TRBD1. V shed 4 bases and J 0 bases; nucleotides not matched to a gene: 6. This CDR3 has 15 residues. The germline V gene encodes CDR1 LNHNV and CDR2 YYDKDF (reference sequence). The CDR3 reads CATSMGQTLSYEQYF. The DNA for the CDR3 is TGTGCCACCAGCATGGGACAGACCCTCTCCTACGAGCAGTACTTC.

Ten or more counts support this clonotype. The V call is TRBV5-5, the J call TRBJ2-3; D ambiguous. CDR3 size: 14 residues. Germline V gives CDR1 SGHKS, CDR2 YYEKEE (reference sequence). Deletions cut 0 bases from V and 2 bases from J, with 7 bases between. The CDR3 sequence is CASSLARVTDTQYF. CDR3 nucleotides: TGTGCCAGCAGCTTGGCCCGGGTCACAGATACGCAGTATTTT.

The chain carries TRBV29-1 and TRBJ2-7; D unclear. Germline CDR1 and CDR2: SQVTM and ANQGSEA. The CDR3 spans 12 residues. Trimming removed 8 bases at V and 5 bases at J, with 16 bases between. The CDR3 coding sequence is TGCAGCCCCCGGCGCAGTCCCCACGAGCAGTACTTC. Translated: CSPRRSPHEQYF.

This clonotype was detected many times. This sequence joins TRBV4-3 and TRBJ2-7, with 8 nucleotides matching TRBD2. The J segment lost 6 bases and the V segment lost 0 bases, leaving 7 bases of the junction unmatched. The CDR3 runs 15 residues. CDR1 and CDR2 (germline): LGHNA, YSLEER. The CDR3 region has the DNA TGCGCCAGCAGCCAAGATCCGCGGCTAGCGGGCGAGCAGTACTTC. Protein: CASSQDPRLAGEQYF.

A remark on this clonotype: A read error may account for a junction end that differs from germline. V is TRBV4-3 and J is TRBJ2-3; maybe TRBD2 (6 bases). There are 15 residues in the CDR3. Germline CDR1 and CDR2: LGHNA and YSLEER. CDR3 bases: TGCGCCAGCAGCCAAGTTTGGAGGGATACAGATATGCAGTATTTT. Translation: CASSQVWRDTDMQYF.

In this sample, this clonotype turned up a few times. The V gene is TRBV5-5, the J gene TRBJ1-1, with a weak D call TRBD1 (5 bases). Germline CDR1 SGHKS, CDR2 YYEKEE (reference sequence). Trimming left V 4 bases short and J 1 base short, with 11 bases between. CDR3 length: 14 amino acids. CDR3 in DNA: TGTGCCAGCAGCGAGGGGACCCAGAACACTGAAGCTTTCTTT. Its translation: CASSEGTQNTEAFF.

This rearrangement joins TRBV12-3 or TRBV12-4 to TRBJ2-5; tentative D call: TRBD1 (7 bases). V lost 5 bases and J 5 bases, leaving 27 bases between the germline ends. CDR3 length: 18 amino acids. CDR3 in DNA: TGTGCCAGCAGTCCCCGGCCCCAGACAGGGCAGGCGGGGGAGACCCAGTACTTC. Amino acid sequence: CASSPRPQTGQAGETQYF.

The CDR3 is CASSFGSIPGYEQFF. The CDR3 DNA reads TGTGCCAGCAGCTTTGGATCGATACCGGGATATGAGCAGTTCTTC. The chain combines TRBV7-6 with TRBJ2-1; TRBD2 is a possible D gene (5 bases). Germline V lookup: CDR1 SGHVS, CDR2 FNYEAQ. Trimming left V 3 bases short and J 8 bases short, with 17 bases between. The CDR3 is made up of 15 amino acids.

Concerning this clonotype: This could be a read error, since a much larger clone is one nucleotide away. The V gene is TRBV7-6, the J gene TRBJ2-2; 9 bases line up with TRBD2. This CDR3 has 16 amino acids. The germline V gene encodes CDR1 SGHVS and CDR2 FNYEAQ. CDR3 sequence (DNA): TGTGTCAGCAGCTTTATAGCGGGAGAAAGAACCGGGGAGCTGTTTTTT. It translates to CVSSFIAGERTGELFF.

There are many counts of this clonotype. The chain recombines TRBV3-1 with TRBJ2-2; 14 nucleotides agree with TRBD2. V lost 8 bases, J lost 6 bases, and 8 bases stayed unmatched. The CDR3 is made up of 16 amino acids. Germline assignment: CDR1 LGHDT and CDR2 YNNKEL (reference sequence). CDR3 region: CASSTSGGADPGELFF. In DNA form, the CDR3 reads TGTGCCAGCTCGACTAGCGGGGGGGCCGATCCCGGGGAGCTGTTTTTT.

This clonotype was counted many times. This sequence joins TRBV18 and TRBJ2-3, with D maybe TRBD2 (6 bases). Looked up from germline, CDR1 is KGHSH and CDR2 is LQKENI. This CDR3 comprises 14 residues. Trimming shortened V by 2 bases and J by 3 bases, and 9 bases separated the two germline ends. The CDR3 bases are TGTGCCAGCTCACCAGGGGACTCGACAGATACGCAGTATTTT. As protein: CASSPGDSTDTQYF. The full variable domain, completed using reference TRBV18 and TRBJ2-3, is NAGVMQNPRHLVRRRGQEARLRCSPMKGHSHVYWYRQLPEEGLKFMVYLQKENIIDESGMPKERFSAEFPKEGPSILRIQQVVRGDSAAYFCASSPGDSTDTQYFGPGTRLTVL.

Concerning this clonotype itself: It is likely a read error, because the conserved phenylalanine at the end of the CDR3 is missing. V gene TRBV10-3 combines with J gene TRBJ1-5; tentatively, D is TRBD1 (6 bases). V shed 2 bases and J shed 0 bases, with 8 bases lying between them. The CDR3 length is 15 residues. Germline-derived CDR1 and CDR2 are ENHRY and SYGVKD. The CDR3 DNA is TGTGCCATCAGTGAGGGGGGCAGTAGCAATCAGCCCCAGCATTCT. It encodes CAISEGGSSNQPQHS.